Below are 2 T cell receptor beta chains sequenced from a single sample in a study of shared clonotypes between healthy human individuals. The assay was immunoSEQ multiplex PCR, and TCRdb's table has in-frame clones only and misses some. The table includes millions of clones, roughly 96% detected once. The sequencing input was naive CD4+ T cells sorted from blood. Noted subset: CD45RA+ positively selected. The receptors were sampled from a man aged 18 to 30 in good health.

As DNA, the CDR3 is TGTGCCAGCAGCTCCAGGGGGCTTAATTCACCCCTCCACTTT. Translated, it gives CASSSRGLNSPLHF. This chain connects TRBV11-2 to TRBJ1-6; 8 nucleotides line up with TRBD1. The CDR3 runs to 14 residues. With V trimmed by 4 bases and J by 6 bases, 2 bases remained unmatched. Germline CDR1 is SGHAT and CDR2 is FQNNGV.

This clone was detected once. The genes are TRBV5-6 and TRBJ1-4, with TRBD1 matching 7 bases. J gave up 8 bases and V 0 bases, and 7 bases lay outside the gene matches. The CDR3 is 15 amino acids. Germline V gene data show CDR1 as SGHDT and CDR2 as YYEEEE. This chain's CDR3 is CASSLVARGGEKLFF. As DNA, the CDR3 is TGTGCCAGCAGCTTGGTAGCCAGGGGGGGCGAAAAACTGTTTTTT.